These T cell receptor beta chains were read from a single sample in a study of CD8 T cells in Susac syndrome. TCRdb analysed the immunoSEQ multiplex PCR reads with MiXCR anew, one entry per CDR3 protein. The sample shows roughly 140,000 distinct CDR3 sequences, approximately 93% of them seen only once. Material for sequencing was CD8+ T cells from PBMCs. The receptors shown here come from a human donor with multiple sclerosis. CDR3s include the opening cysteine and the closing phenylalanine or tryptophan. The D gene is left open where the match is weak. Clone size is shown for a subset of rows, as once, few, many or a class of expanded clone.

size	V	D	J	DNA	CDR3
-	TRBV27	-	TRBJ1-1	TGTGCCAGCAGTTCGAGTTTTCCTAACACTGAAGCTTTCTTT	CASSSSFPNTEAFF
-	TRBV29-1	-	TRBJ1-2	TGCAGCGTTAAGGGCTCACGCCCGGGCTACACCTTC	CSVKGSRPGYTF
-	TRBV5-4	-	TRBJ1-2	TGTGCCAGCAGCTTGGGGGGCGGGCGTGACTATGGCTACACCTTC	CASSLGGGRDYGYTF
-	TRBV7-8	-	TRBJ2-7	TGTGCCAGCAGCTACCACTCCTACGAGCAGTACTTC	CASSYHSYEQYF
-	TRBV5-1	-	TRBJ1-1	TGCGCCAGCAGCTCGGACGGCATGAACACTGAAGCTTTCTTT	CASSSDGMNTEAFF
-	TRBV27	-	TRBJ1-1	TGTGCCAGCCACGGCACAGGGCGCACTGAAGCTTTCTTT	CASHGTGRTEAFF
-	TRBV20-1	TRBD2	TRBJ2-1	TGCAGTGCAAACCCCTTACTAGCGGGGGGATACAATGAGCAGTTCTTC	CSANPLLAGGYNEQFF
-	TRBV27	-	TRBJ1-4	TGTGCCAGCAGTCATCGGACCGGCCGGGAGGCTGAAAAACTGTTTTTT	CASSHRTGREAEKLFF
-	TRBV5-4	TRBD1	TRBJ2-3	TGTGCCAGCAGCTCTGAAACCTCCGACAGGGTGTATGGCACAGATACGCAGTATTTT	CASSSETSDRVYGTDTQYF
once	TRBV19	-	TRBJ1-2	TGTGCCAGTAGGGTCAGCTCAAACTATGGCTACACCTTC	CASRVSSNYGYTF
-	TRBV30	TRBD1	TRBJ1-6	TGTGCCTGGAGGGGGACAGGGCGTAGCTCCTATAATTCACCCCTCCACTTT	CAWRGTGRSSYNSPLHF
-	TRBV27	-	TRBJ2-5	TGTGCCAGCAGTCTGGAGGGGGCCCCTGAGACCCAGTACTTC	CASSLEGAPETQYF
-	TRBV9	-	TRBJ1-2	-	CASSVGTGTF
-	TRBV30	-	TRBJ2-3	TGTGCCTGGAGTACTATAGGGGGGGCAGATACGCAGTATTTT	CAWSTIGGADTQYF
-	TRBV24-1	-	TRBJ2-1	TGTGCCACCTCTCTGGGGGGCCGGAATGAGCAGTTCTTC	CATSLGGRNEQFF
-	TRBV7-8	TRBD2	TRBJ2-1	TGTGCCAGCAGCCCAGAGACTAGCGGTGAGCAGTTCTTC	CASSPETSGEQFF
-	TRBV12-3/TRBV12-4	-	TRBJ1-2	TGTGCCAGCAGTTTCGTGGTCAGGGCTAACTATGGCTACACCTTC	CASSFVVRANYGYTF
-	TRBV27	-	TRBJ2-1	TGTGCCAGCAGCACCCGGCCGAATGAGCAGTTCTTC	CASSTRPNEQFF
-	TRBV25-1	-	TRBJ2-2	TGTGCCAGCAGTGCCCACCCCAGGGCCGGGGAGCTGTTTTTT	CASSAHPRAGELFF
-	TRBV20-1	-	TRBJ2-7	TGCAGTGCTAGAGAGGGGAGCGCCTACGAGCAGTACTTC	CSAREGSAYEQYF
few	TRBV2	-	TRBJ1-5	TGTGCCAGCAAGGGTGGGTATCAGCCCCAGCATTTT	CASKGGYQPQHF
once	TRBV7-9	TRBD2	TRBJ2-2	TGTGCCAGCAGCCCCTATCCGGGGGGGCCCGGCGGGGAGCTGTTTTTT	CASSPYPGGPGGELFF
-	TRBV4-2	-	TRBJ1-4	TGTGCCAGCAGCCTTCGACGGGGCATGGGTGAAAAACTGTTTTTT	CASSLRRGMGEKLFF
-	TRBV12-3/TRBV12-4	-	TRBJ1-2	TGTGCCAGCAGTTTTGGCATATATGGCTACACCTTC	CASSFGIYGYTF
once	TRBV29-1	-	TRBJ1-2	TGCAGCGTCGGACACTCGACTAACTATGGCTACACCTTC	CSVGHSTNYGYTF
-	TRBV9	TRBD1	TRBJ2-7	TGTGCCAGCGGGCCAGGGACAGACACTGGCGAGCAGTACTTC	CASGPGTDTGEQYF
-	TRBV13	-	TRBJ1-1	TGTGCCAGCAGCTTAGACGGGAACACTGAAGCTTTCTTT	CASSLDGNTEAFF
-	TRBV28	TRBD1	TRBJ2-1	TGTGCCAGCAGTTCCCGGGCCAGGGACAGGGCGGCGGATGAGCAGTTCTTC	CASSSRARDRAADEQFF
-	TRBV7-9	-	TRBJ2-3	TGTGCCAGCAGCTTAGATTACGGGGGTACGCAGTATTTT	CASSLDYGGTQYF
-	TRBV27	-	TRBJ1-5	TGTGCCAGTTCAGACAGTTTTCCTAGCAATCAGCCCCAGCATTTT	CASSDSFPSNQPQHF
-	TRBV3-1	TRBD2	TRBJ2-1	TGTGCCAGCAGCCAAGGGACTAGCGGGGGGAAGCAGTTCTTC	CASSQGTSGGKQFF
-	TRBV28	-	TRBJ2-7	TGTGCCAGCAAATTTAGCGGCGGCAGCTCCTACGAGCAGTACTTC	CASKFSGGSSYEQYF
-	TRBV4-2	TRBD1	TRBJ2-7	TGTGCCAGCAGCCAAGATCGTACGGGGACAGGGACCCAGCAGTACTTC	CASSQDRTGTGTQQYF
once	TRBV27	-	TRBJ1-1	TGTGCCAGCGCGTTCACAAGGAACACTGAAGCTTTCTTT	CASAFTRNTEAFF
once	TRBV5-6	-	TRBJ1-3	TGTGCCAGCAGCTTGGGGCAGGGAACAAACACCATATATTTT	CASSLGQGTNTIYF
-	TRBV27	TRBD1	TRBJ1-5	TGTGCCACTTCGGACAGGGGAGATCAGCCCCAGCATTTT	CATSDRGDQPQHF
-	TRBV7-9	-	TRBJ1-5	TGTGCCAGCAGCTCCACGAATACCGGGCAGCCCCAGCATTTT	CASSSTNTGQPQHF
-	TRBV28	-	TRBJ2-3	TGTGCCAGCAGTTTATCCTCTCAGTTCACAGATACGCAGTATTTT	CASSLSSQFTDTQYF
-	TRBV4-2	TRBD2	TRBJ2-3	TGTGCCAGCAGCCCGGGACTAGCCACAGATACGCAGTATTTT	CASSPGLATDTQYF
-	TRBV15	TRBD2	TRBJ2-1	TGTGCCACCGGGTTTAGCGGGGGGGACGGGAGGAATGAGCAGTTCTTC	CATGFSGGDGRNEQFF
-	TRBV25-1	-	TRBJ1-1	TGTGCCAGCAGTCCATCCGGGACATTGAACACTGAAGCTTTCTTT	CASSPSGTLNTEAFF
-	TRBV7-9	-	TRBJ2-7	TGTGCCTTCGAGGACCCCGGCTACGAGCAGTACTTC	CAFEDPGYEQYF
-	TRBV3-1	-	TRBJ2-3	TGTGCCAGCAGCCAAGATGGGGGGGGGCAGCAAGATACGCAGTATTTT	CASSQDGGGQQDTQYF
once	TRBV3-1	-	TRBJ1-4	TGTGCCAGCAGCCAAGGGGTCAGGGAGTGGGATGAAAAACTGTTTTTT	CASSQGVREWDEKLFF
-	TRBV4-1	-	TRBJ2-7	TGCGCCAGCAGCCAAGATGTCTGGGATCTCGCCTACGAGCAGTACTTC	CASSQDVWDLAYEQYF
-	TRBV3-1	-	TRBJ1-1	TGTGCCAGCGGAATCTCCCTGAACACTGAAGCTTTCTTT	CASGISLNTEAFF
few	TRBV19	-	TRBJ1-1	TGTGCCAGTAGTATTAGCAGGACTGAAGCTTTCTTT	CASSISRTEAFF
-	TRBV7-8	-	TRBJ2-7	TGTGCCAGCAGCTTAGTCCCATCGAAGGGCTACGAGCAGTACTTC	CASSLVPSKGYEQYF
-	TRBV11-2	-	TRBJ2-6	TGTGCCAGCAGCATTGGGGCTGGGGCCAACGTCCTGACTTTC	CASSIGAGANVLTF
-	TRBV27	TRBD1	TRBJ2-7	TGTGCCAGCAGTTCCGGGACAGGGGGCCGATACGAGCAGTACTTC	CASSSGTGGRYEQYF
-	TRBV20-1	-	TRBJ1-2	TGCAGTGCTAGAGATCCGGAAAACTATGGCTACACCTTC	CSARDPENYGYTF
-	TRBV20-1	TRBD1	TRBJ1-3	TGCAGTGCTGGGACCGGGACAGGAGAAGGTGGAAACACCATATATTTT	CSAGTGTGEGGNTIYF
-	TRBV9	-	TRBJ2-2	TGTGCCAGCAGCGGGGACACCGGGGAGCTGTTTTTT	CASSGDTGELFF
-	TRBV14	-	TRBJ2-7	TGTGCCAGCAGCCAAGATCTCGGCGACGAGCAGTACTTC	CASSQDLGDEQYF
-	TRBV25-1	TRBD1	TRBJ1-2	TGTGCCAGCAGTGGCCTAGTTCGACAGGGTTCCGACTATGGCTACACCTTC	CASSGLVRQGSDYGYTF